Listed below are T cell receptor beta chains from one sample, sequenced in a study of cytomegalovirus exposure and HLA in healthy donors. Clones were read by immunoSEQ multiplex PCR, and TCRdb kept only the in-frame ones, dropping some. The table lists fewer than 250,000 clones, about 80% of them singletons, with around 6% in the top ten. Sequenced sample: PBMCs. All receptors come from a man aged 35 to 55 in good health and CMV-seropositive. Each CDR3 is given with its conserved first and last residue. The D gene is left open where the match is weak. Not every row has a clone size; where given, it reads once, few, many or a size class.

>TRBJ1-1|few|.|TRBV6-6
TGTGCCAGCATAAATTCCCCAGGGCCCACTGAAGCTTTCTTT
CASINSPGPTEAFF
>TRBJ1-4|.|.|TRBV5-1
TGCGCCAGCAGCTTGAGCCCATCTAATGAAAAACTGTTTTTT
CASSLSPSNEKLFF
>TRBJ2-4|.|.|TRBV6-6
TGTGCCAGCAGTTACGACAGCGTAGCCAAAAACATTCAGTACTTC
CASSYDSVAKNIQYF
>TRBJ1-1|few|TRBD1|TRBV6-5
TGTGCCAGCAGGGACAGGGACAGGAACACTGAAGCTTTCTTT
CASRDRDRNTEAFF
>TRBJ2-1|.|TRBD2|TRBV5-1
TGCGCCAGCAGCTTGAGAGGGACTAGCGGGAGTAATGAGCAGTTCTTC
CASSLRGTSGSNEQFF
>TRBJ2-5|few|.|TRBV6-5
TGTGCCAGCAGCCTAGGCGACGGATTGGAAGAGACCCAGTACTTC
CASSLGDGLEETQYF
>TRBJ1-5|few|TRBD1|TRBV19
TGTGCCAGTAGTATTAGGACAGGGAAGACCAATCAGCCCCAGCATTTT
CASSIRTGKTNQPQHF
>TRBJ2-3|.|TRBD2|TRBV5-1
TGCGCCAGCAGCTGGGAGGGGAGCACAGATACGCAGTATTTT
CASSWEGSTDTQYF
>TRBJ1-2|.|TRBD1|TRBV15
TGTGCCACCAGCATTCGACAGGGAGTCGGCTATGGCTACACCTTC
CATSIRQGVGYGYTF
>TRBJ2-3|.|TRBD1|TRBV6-1
TGTGCCAGCAGTGGGACTGACAGCGGGACAGGGGCTGGCACAGATACGCAGTATTTT
CASSGTDSGTGAGTDTQYF
>TRBJ1-1|.|TRBD1|TRBV18
TGTGCCAGCTCACCAGGCAGGGGGAGCATGAACACTGAAGCTTTCTTT
CASSPGRGSMNTEAFF
>TRBJ2-5|.|.|TRBV20-1
TGCAGTGCTAGAGACGAGAGTACCCAGTACTTC
CSARDESTQYF
>TRBJ2-5|.|TRBD1|TRBV29-1
TGCAGCGTGGGGCGGGCAGGGGGCGCGGAGACCCAGTACTTC
CSVGRAGGAETQYF
>TRBJ1-3|.|.|TRBV6-1
TGTGCCAGCAATACAGGGACTGGAAACACCATATATTTT
CASNTGTGNTIYF
>TRBJ2-5|.|.|TRBV5-1
TGCGCCAGCAGCTTGGGGGGGGGCAGGACTAACCAAGAGACCCAGTACTTC
CASSLGGGRTNQETQYF
>TRBJ1-2|.|.|TRBV7-9
TGTGCCAGCAGTGAGGAGAACTATGGCTACACCTTC
CASSEENYGYTF
>TRBJ2-7|.|TRBD2|TRBV6-5
TGTGCCAGCAGTTACGCGGCGGGAGGCTCCTACGAGCAGTACTTC
CASSYAAGGSYEQYF
>TRBJ1-5|.|.|TRBV12-5
TGTGCTAGTGGTTTGGGTCGGAGTCGGGTAAACCAGCCCCAGCATTTT
CASGLGRSRVNQPQHF
>TRBJ1-1|.|.|TRBV29-1
TGCAGCGCTCCGGGGACTATGGGAACGCGGACTGAAGCTTTCTTT
CSAPGTMGTRTEAFF
>TRBJ1-5|.|TRBD1|TRBV27
TGTGCCAGCGGAATCAGGGGGAATCAGCCCCAGCATTTT
CASGIRGNQPQHF
>TRBJ2-2|medium-sized|TRBD1|TRBV7-9
TGTGCCAGCAGCTTAGTCCGACAGGGGTGGACCGGGGAGCTGTTTTTT
CASSLVRQGWTGELFF
>TRBJ2-3|.|.|TRBV10-1
TGCGCCAGCAGTGAGTCAGCCCCCACAGATACGCAGTATTTT
CASSESAPTDTQYF
>TRBJ1-2|.|.|TRBV18
TGTGCCAGCTCACCTAATACAACAGCCTATGGCTACACCTTC
CASSPNTTAYGYTF
>TRBJ2-1|once|TRBD2|TRBV28
TGTGCCAGCAGCCCCCTAGCGGGAGAGCCCTACAATGAGCAGTTCTTC
CASSPLAGEPYNEQFF
>TRBJ1-2|.|TRBD1|TRBV6-5
TGTGCCAGCAGACCACAGGGGGGCTACACCTTC
CASRPQGGYTF
>TRBJ1-4|.|.|TRBV21-1
TGTGCCAGCAGCAAAGGGGACTTTGCAACTAATGAAAAACTGTTTTTT
CASSKGDFATNEKLFF
>TRBJ1-1|few|TRBD1|TRBV6-5
TGTGCCAGCAGTCCGGACAGGGCACCGAACACTGAAGCTTTCTTT
CASSPDRAPNTEAFF
>TRBJ2-5|.|TRBD1|TRBV29-1
TGCAGCGTTGAAGGTGGGACAGGGCCTTCTAAGACCCAGTACTTC
CSVEGGTGPSKTQYF
>TRBJ2-2|.|TRBD1|TRBV7-2
TGTGCCAGCAGCTTAGGGACAGGGGGTCCCAACACCGGGGAGCTGTTTTTT
CASSLGTGGPNTGELFF
>TRBJ1-5|.|.|TRBV4-1
TGCGCCAGCAGCCAAGTCACAGGTAATAGCAATCAGCCCCAGCATTTT
CASSQVTGNSNQPQHF
>TRBJ2-1|.|TRBD2|TRBV10-1
TGCGCCAGCAGTGGCTATGGGACTAGCGGGCGTGGTGAGCAGTTCTTC
CASSGYGTSGRGEQFF
>TRBJ2-7|.|.|TRBV5-1
TGCGCCAGCAGTCGGGGGACTCCCCTGGGCGAGCAGTACTTC
CASSRGTPLGEQYF
>TRBJ2-7|.|TRBD1|TRBV5-1
TGCGCCAGCAGCTCAGTGACAGGGGGCTCCTCCTACGAGCAGTACTTC
CASSSVTGGSSYEQYF
>TRBJ2-2|once|.|TRBV5-1
TGCGCCAGCAGCTTGGGGCAGGGCGGCACCGGGGAGCTGTTTTTT
CASSLGQGGTGELFF
>TRBJ2-6|.|TRBD1|TRBV18
TGTGCCAGCTCACCAAGTACAGGGGCTGGGGCCAACGTCCTGACTTTC
CASSPSTGAGANVLTF
>TRBJ2-2|once|.|TRBV27
TGTGCCAGCCGGGATAACACCGGGGAGCTGTTTTTT
CASRDNTGELFF